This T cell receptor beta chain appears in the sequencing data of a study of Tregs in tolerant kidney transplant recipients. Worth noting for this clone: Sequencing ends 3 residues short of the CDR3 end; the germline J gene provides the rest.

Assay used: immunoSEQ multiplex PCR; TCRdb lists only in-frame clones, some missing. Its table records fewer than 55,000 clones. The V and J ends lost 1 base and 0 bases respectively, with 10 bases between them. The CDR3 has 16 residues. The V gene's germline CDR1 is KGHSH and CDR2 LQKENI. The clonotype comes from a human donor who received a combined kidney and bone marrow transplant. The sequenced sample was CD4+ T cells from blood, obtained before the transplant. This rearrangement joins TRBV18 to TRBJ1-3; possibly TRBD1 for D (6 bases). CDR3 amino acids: CASSPRTANSGNTIYF. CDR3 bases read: TGTGCCAGCTCACCACGGACAGCCAACTCTGGAAACACC.